This T cell receptor beta chain was captured in a study of shared clonotypes between healthy human individuals (dated by TCRdb to 2018 to 2020). Broadly, across the study: Two women and a few men aged 18 to 49 years were included in the cohort. The study deeply sequenced blood TCR repertoires of five healthy adults to estimate repertoire size and the extent of clonotype sharing between individuals. To increase sequencing depth and limit assay-specific biases, TCR repertoire library preparation and sequencing were carried out by different laboratories using diverse techniques. Between about 0.8 and 9.5 billion PBMCs per donor were obtained by leukapheresis. Overall results and qualifications from the work: Because the study included only a small number of donors, the genetic and exposure-history diversity represented was limited. Pairwise subsampling indicated that sequencing depth was expected to affect the degree of clonotype sharing among donors. Sampling was restricted to blood, and TCR repertoires in tissue are likely to differ from TCR repertoires in blood.

TCR CDR3 regions were amplified from genomic DNA by multiplex PCR using the deep immunoSEQ assay. Extracted genomic DNA from each cell subset was distributed evenly across all wells of several immunoSEQ 96-well plates, and each plate was treated as a replicate. For unsorted PBMC, 250 to 350 ng of genomic DNA, equivalent to about 32,000 T cell genomes, went into each replicate PCR. Unsorted PBMC genomic DNA was sequenced across ten immunoSEQ deep assay plates. The purified libraries were quantified using a Qubit 3.0 fluorometer, sized with a Bioanalyzer 2100, and then quantified again using the KAPA Library Quantification kit. Every immunoSEQ 96-well plate was sequenced on a dedicated single-read 150-cycle Illumina NextSeq 550 flow cell. In the source study's methods: Because only junctional sequences without quality scores were contained in the immunoSEQ output, filtering matching that applied to full-length reads could not be performed. Sequences were annotated with PyIR, a Python wrapper for IgBLAST v1.9, and V/J genes and CDR3 were assigned using IMGT germline references. Any read was removed if the V/J assignment was weak (E-value above 1e-6), the CDR3 was missing, or the read contained stop codons, out-of-frame junctions, or ambiguous translated residues. V3J clonotypes were defined as sequences sharing an identical inferred V gene, J gene, and CDR3 amino acid sequence. The percentage overlap between two repertoires was calculated by dividing the number of shared unique clonotypes by the size of the smaller repertoire. Three approaches were used to assess repertoire richness: RTK rarefaction, the Chao1 estimator, and Recon v2.1 estimates of unobserved clonotypes. TCRdb re-hosts the immuneACCESS table, in-frame sequences only. Its copies lack some clones; in the studies checked, an unresolved V gene accounts for under half of them, and the cause for the rest is not known. That table is the source of V, J and clone size, and D and trimming were worked out from the DNA. Across this sample there are hundreds of thousands of clones, with approximately 71% seen only once. The ten biggest clones cover 9.5% to 15% of the sample.

The donors were healthy, HIV-negative adults with no recently reported acute infections or vaccinations. Only Caucasian adults living in Nashville, Tennessee, USA were represented among the donors. For unsorted samples, tens of millions of PBMCs were counted and genomic DNA was extracted with the QIAamp DNA Blood Mini kit. Blood was obtained by leukapheresis, after which PBMCs were separated by Ficoll-Histopaque density gradient centrifugation and cryopreserved in liquid nitrogen vapor phase. V and J are trimmed by 2 bases and 2 bases, and the gene matches miss 3 bases of the junction. Its CDR3 holds 15 amino acids, cysteine through phenylalanine. Only CDR3 DNA remains: 45 bases, in frame from the first base. As encoded in the germline V gene, CDR1 is SNHLY while CDR2 is FYNNEI. About this clone itself: What antigen it recognizes has not been identified. Per-base quality was not reported, and no clone a single base away is much larger than it.

Recombination connected TRBV2 to TRBJ2-5, and TRBD1 matches 9 of the central bases. The sequenced sample was PBMCs. The receptor's source is a woman aged 35 to 49 in good health. Some clones in this sample may be carry-over from other donors' samples. The CDR3: CASSEMGQGQETQYF. In nucleotide form, the sequence is TGTGCCAGCAGTGAAATGGGACAGGGTCAAGAGACCCAGTACTTC. Where the CDR3 stops, the reference TRBV2 and TRBJ2-5 genes take over; the full variable domain is EPEVTQTPSHQVTQMGQEVILRCVPISNHLYFYWYRQILGQKVEFLVSFYNNEISEKSEIFDDQFSVERPDGSNFTLKIRSTKLEDSAMYFCASSEMGQGQETQYFGPGTRLLVL.